The 31 T cell receptor beta chains given below trace back to one sample, sequenced in a study of response to subunit inactivated influenza vaccine. TCRdb re-derived calls from the RT-PCR reads in MiXCR, one entry per CDR3 protein. The table records approximately 680,000 distinct CDR3 sequences, around a sixth of them present only once. The sample here was PBMCs from blood, taken 12 days after vaccination. The receptors shown here come from a man between 50 and 59 years old who received an inactivated influenza vaccine.

V is TRBV5-5 and J is TRBJ1-2; D may be TRBD1 (6 bases). CDR3 length equals 15 residues. Trimming took off 0 bases at V and 8 bases at J, with 17 bases between the two ends. Germline CDR1 and CDR2: SGHKS and YYEKEE (reference sequence). The CDR3 nucleotides are TGTGCCAGCAGCTTGGCCGATCGCAGGGGAGAAGGCTACACCTTC. This codes for CASSLADRRGEGYTF. Together with reference TRBV5-5 and TRBJ1-2, the CDR3 gives the full variable domain: DAGVTQSPTHLIKTRGQQVTLRCSPISGHKSVSWYQQVLGQGPQFIFQYYEKEERGRGNFPDRFSARQFPNYSSELNVNALLLGDSALYLCASSLADRRGEGYTFGSGTRLTVV.

This clonotype appeared a few times. The chain employs TRBV20-1 and TRBJ2-7; D may be TRBD1 or TRBD2 (5 bases each). CDR3 length: 15 amino acids. Per the germline V gene, CDR1 is DFQATT and CDR2 is SNEGSKA (reference sequence). Trimming took off 5 bases at V and 3 bases at J, with 20 bases between the two ends. CDR3 in amino acids: CSAHHRGKGIYEQYF. CDR3 in DNA: TGCAGTGCTCATCACCGGGGAAAGGGGATCTACGAGCAGTACTTC.

CDR3 protein: CASGQGASDTQYF. The CDR3 nucleotides read TGTGCCAGTGGACAGGGGGCATCAGATACGCAGTATTTT. The V and J genes are TRBV7-9 and TRBJ2-3; the match to TRBD1 covers 11 bases. V shed 9 bases, J shed 4 bases, and the junction held 3 bases outside the gene matches. The CDR3 covers 13 residues. Per germline, CDR1 SEHNR and CDR2 FQNEAQ (reference sequence).

This chain links TRBV12-3 or TRBV12-4 with TRBJ2-7, with 11 bases matching TRBD2. Germline trimming cut 6 bases from V and 7 bases from J; bases unmatched to any gene: 8. The CDR3 length is 14 residues. CDR3 region: CASRRTSGYKEQYF. CDR3 nucleotides: TGTGCCAGCAGGAGGACTAGCGGGTATAAAGAGCAGTACTTC.

This clonotype came up a few times. The rearrangement uses TRBV11-2 and TRBJ1-4; D remains unclear. V lost 4 bases and J 4 bases, leaving 10 bases between the germline ends. The CDR3 runs 14 residues. Germline V gene data show CDR1 as SGHAT and CDR2 as FQNNGV. DNA for the CDR3: TGTGCCAGCAGCTCTCTAGCCGGTAATGAAAAACTGTTTTTT. Amino acid sequence: CASSSLAGNEKLFF.

The V call is TRBV20-1, the J call TRBJ2-1, with D possibly matching TRBD2 (6 bases). The CDR3 runs to 17 residues. Trimming took 1 base from V and 4 from J, leaving 20 bases between them. Germline V gene lookup returns CDR1 DFQATT and CDR2 SNEGSKA (reference sequence). The CDR3 DNA follows: TGCAGTGCTAGAGTAACGGGACTCCGCTCCTTTTACAATGAGCAGTTCTTC. Protein product: CSARVTGLRSFYNEQFF.

This clonotype occurred a few times. The V gene is TRBV7-9, the J gene TRBJ2-1; possibly TRBD1 or TRBD2 for D (5 bases each). Trimming took off 8 bases at V and 4 bases at J, with 18 bases between the two ends. This CDR3 has 15 amino acids. Germline assignment: CDR1 SEHNR and CDR2 FQNEAQ (reference sequence). The CDR3, as DNA: TGTGCCAGCGCCTGGGGGTCGGGTCAGTACAATGAGCAGTTCTTC. Its translation: CASAWGSGQYNEQFF.

V and J are TRBV10-3 and TRBJ2-1, with D unresolved. The V and J ends lost 5 bases and 5 bases respectively, with 4 bases between them. Germline V gene data show CDR1 as ENHRY and CDR2 as SYGVKD. This CDR3 is 11 amino acids long. CDR3 loop: CAISLDNEQFF. CDR3 in DNA: TGTGCCATCAGTCTCGACAATGAGCAGTTCTTC.

The V call is TRBV28, the J call TRBJ1-6, with TRBD1 as a possible D gene (5 bases). The CDR3 extends over 16 amino acids. Looked up from germline, CDR1 is MDHEN and CDR2 is SYDVKM. Trimming cost V 5 bases and J 6 bases, with 17 bases left between them. CDR3 sequence reads: CASSIQGAHINSPLHF. CDR3 bases: TGTGCCAGCAGTATCCAGGGAGCGCATATTAATTCACCCCTCCACTTT. The whole variable domain, filled in from reference TRBV28 and TRBJ1-6, reads DVKVTQSSRYLVKRTGEKVFLECVQDMDHENMFWYRQDPGLGLRLIYFSYDVKMKEKGDIPEGYSVSREKKERFSLILESASTNQTSMYLCASSIQGAHINSPLHFGNGTRLTVT.

This clonotype has more than one count but fewer than ten. This chain links TRBV6-6 with TRBJ1-2; D is unclear. V was clipped by 0 bases and J by 3 bases, with 2 bases between them. The V gene's germline CDR1 is MNHNY and CDR2 SVGAGI (reference sequence). This CDR3 has 12 amino acids. This chain's CDR3 is CASSYSDYGYTF. In nucleotides, the CDR3 is TGTGCCAGCAGTTACTCGGACTATGGCTACACCTTC.

This clonotype turned up a few times. This CDR3 is CASSRLAGGMSNEQFF. Written as DNA, the CDR3 is TGTGCCAGCAGCCGATTAGCGGGAGGAATGTCAAATGAGCAGTTCTTC. This chain links TRBV7-6 with TRBJ2-1; TRBD2 aligns across 10 bases. The CDR3 sequence is 16 residues long. Trimming took 5 bases from V and 7 from J; bases not matched to a gene: 11. Germline CDR1 is SGHVS and CDR2 is FNYEAQ.

This clonotype was detected only a few times. This chain links TRBV20-1 with TRBJ1-1; TRBD1 might be the D (5 bases). CDR1 and CDR2 (germline): DFQATT, SNEGSKA (reference sequence). The CDR3 has 13 residues. The ends were cut back, 5 bases at V and 0 bases at J, with 10 bases in the middle. CDR3: CSAAGTVNTEAFF. CDR3 sequence (DNA): TGCAGTGCTGCCGGGACGGTGAACACTGAAGCTTTCTTT.

CDR3 in DNA: TGCGCCAGCAGCCAAGATCGGAGACTAGCGGGAGGGCCGACCGGGGAGCTGTTTTTT. It codes for CASSQDRRLAGGPTGELFF. V gene TRBV4-3 combines with J gene TRBJ2-2; 14 bases map to TRBD2. CDR1 is LGHNA and CDR2 is YSLEER in the germline V gene. The V segment lost 0 bases and the J segment 5 bases; nucleotides outside the gene matches: 8. CDR3 length: 19 residues.

This chain connects TRBV30 to TRBJ1-1; TRBD1 matches at 10 bases. CDR3 length: 15 amino acids. Germline V gene lookup returns CDR1 GTSNPN and CDR2 SVGIG (reference sequence). V trimming: 0 bases; J trimming: 1 base; junction bases outside the gene matches: 2. The CDR3, as DNA: TGTGCCTGGAGTGTGGGGGACAGGGGGAACACTGAAGCTTTCTTT. Its translation: CAWSVGDRGNTEAFF.

This clonotype has more than one count but fewer than ten. This chain links TRBV6-5 with TRBJ2-5; 8 bases match TRBD2. The CDR3 totals 15 residues. CDR1 is MNHEY and CDR2 is SVGAGI in the germline V gene. Trimming took 4 bases from V and 3 from J; bases not matched to a gene: 7. Written as DNA, the CDR3 is TGTGCCAGCAGTTCAATGGGACTAGGGAAAGAGACCCAGTACTTC. Protein: CASSSMGLGKETQYF.

This clonotype was observed a handful of times. This rearrangement joins TRBV3-1 to TRBJ2-4; 7 bases agree with TRBD1. The germline CDR1 and CDR2 sequences are LGHDT and YNNKEL (reference sequence). The CDR3 extends over 13 amino acids. The ends lost 4 bases at V and 5 bases at J; junction bases unmatched: 2. The CDR3 protein is CASSRQGENIQYF. For the CDR3, the DNA is TGTGCCAGCAGCCGACAGGGTGAAAACATTCAGTACTTC.

This clonotype turned up a few times. The rearrangement uses TRBV7-2 and TRBJ2-2, with D possibly matching TRBD2 (5 bases). The CDR3 has 15 residues. The V gene lost 2 bases and the J gene lost 7 bases, with 14 bases spanning the gap. In germline, CDR1 is SGHTA, CDR2 FQGNSA. The CDR3, as DNA: TGTGCCAGCAGCTTATGGACTCTACCGAGCGGGGAGCTGTTTTTT. Its protein product is CASSLWTLPSGELFF.

The chain is built from TRBV20-1 and TRBJ2-2; 10 bases fit TRBD2. The CDR3 has 13 amino acids. Germline loops: CDR1 DFQATT, CDR2 SNEGSKA (reference sequence). CDR3 protein: CSLAGANTGELFF. As DNA, the CDR3 is TGCAGCCTAGCGGGGGCGAACACCGGGGAGCTGTTTTTT.

The chain links TRBV4-2 to TRBJ2-1, with TRBD2 identical over 10 bases. The V gene's germline CDR1 is LGHNA and CDR2 YNFKEQ. The J segment lost 3 bases and the V segment lost 5 bases, leaving 7 bases of the junction unmatched. The CDR3 runs to 16 residues. The DNA for the CDR3 is TGTGCCAGCAGCTACATAGCGGGAGGAAACTACAATGAGCAGTTCTTC. As protein: CASSYIAGGNYNEQFF.

The sample holds a few counts of this clonotype. One end of the junction is discordant with germline, which a read error may explain. V is TRBV5-1 and J is TRBJ2-6; D is perhaps TRBD2 (6 bases). This CDR3 is built from 15 residues. From germline, CDR1 is SGHRS and CDR2 YFSETQ. The CDR3 DNA reads as TGCGCCAGCAGCCCTTGGCCTACCGGGGGCAACGTCCTGACTTTC. It codes for CASSPWPTGGNVLTF.

The chain carries TRBV24-1 and TRBJ2-7; D possibly corresponds to TRBD1 (6 bases). CDR1 and CDR2 from the germline V gene are KGHDR and SFDVKD. The CDR3 sequence is 18 residues long. Trimming removed 1 base from V and 6 bases from J, with 24 bases in between. The CDR3 spells CATSDFSPLSGAAGEQYF. In DNA form, the CDR3 reads TGTGCCACCAGTGATTTCTCCCCCCTTTCAGGGGCGGCGGGCGAGCAGTACTTC.

The genes are TRBV7-2 and TRBJ1-1, with a tentative D call TRBD1 (6 bases). Germline CDR1 SGHTA, CDR2 FQGNSA. Trimming took off 6 bases at V and 13 bases at J, with 18 bases between the two ends. This CDR3 has 12 amino acids. The CDR3 DNA follows: TGTGCCAGCAGATCAACAGGGCCCCCCCTTTTCTTT. It specifies CASRSTGPPLFF.

This clonotype was picked up a small number of times. The V gene is TRBV19, the J gene TRBJ2-4; 9 bases are shared with TRBD1. The CDR3 is 17 residues long. The ends lost 8 bases at V and 8 bases at J; junction bases unmatched: 19. Looked up from germline, CDR1 is LNHDA and CDR2 is SQIVND (reference sequence). The CDR3 region is CASSLGTGSSRGDIQYF. As DNA, the CDR3 is TGTGCCAGTTCATTAGGGACAGGGTCATCGAGGGGAGACATTCAGTACTTC.

The genes are TRBV3-1 and TRBJ2-3, with D maybe TRBD1 (6 bases). V lost 4 bases and J lost 2, with 16 bases in between. Germline V gives CDR1 LGHDT, CDR2 YNNKEL (reference sequence). The CDR3 has 16 residues. The DNA for the CDR3 is TGTGCCAGCAGCCTTCAAGGAGGACAGCTCACAGATACGCAGTATTTT. It codes for CASSLQGGQLTDTQYF.

The V and J genes are TRBV12-3 or TRBV12-4 and TRBJ2-2; maybe TRBD1 (5 bases). V lost 5 bases and J 2 bases, leaving 15 bases between the germline ends. CDR3 size: 16 residues. The CDR3 loop reads CASSPLLGPNTGELFF. The DNA of the CDR3 is TGTGCCAGCAGTCCCCTTTTGGGGCCCAACACCGGGGAGCTGTTTTTT.

This clonotype has just a few counts. The J gene is TRBJ2-1, the V gene TRBV11-2, with D maybe TRBD2 (5 bases). Looked up from germline, CDR1 is SGHAT and CDR2 is FQNNGV. The CDR3 is made up of 17 amino acids. V was pared by 2 bases and J by 5 bases, with 19 bases between. The CDR3 DNA reads as TGTGCCAGCAGCTTACGTGTAACTCCCCCGCGGGACAATGAGCAGTTCTTC. This encodes CASSLRVTPPRDNEQFF.

In its sample, this clonotype was seen a few times. The rearrangement links TRBV5-1 to TRBJ2-3; no clear D. The length of the CDR3 is 14 residues. Germline V gene sequence: CDR1 SGHRS, CDR2 YFSETQ. Trimming took 0 bases from V and 4 from J, leaving 9 bases between them. This chain's CDR3 is CASSLDQRADTQYF. The CDR3, as DNA: TGCGCCAGCAGCTTGGATCAGCGCGCAGATACGCAGTATTTT. Drawing the rest from reference TRBV5-1 and TRBJ2-3, the complete variable domain is KAGVTQTPRYLIKTRGQQVTLSCSPISGHRSVSWYQQTPGQGLQFLFEYFSETQRNKGNFPGRFSGRQFSNSRSEMNVSTLELGDSALYLCASSLDQRADTQYFGPGTRLTVL.

The rearrangement joins TRBV10-2 to TRBJ2-2; D could derive from TRBD1 or TRBD2 (7 bases each). Germline V gives CDR1 WSHSY, CDR2 SAAADI. The CDR3 extends over 15 amino acids. V shed 3 bases and J shed 5 bases, with 13 bases lying between them. CDR3 DNA: TGCGCCAGCAGTGATCAGCAGGGGGGGACCGGGGAGCTGTTTTTT. Translation gives CASSDQQGGTGELFF.

This clonotype came up a few times. The V gene is TRBV12-3 or TRBV12-4, the J gene TRBJ2-7; TRBD1 aligns across 12 bases. This CDR3 contains 18 residues. After removal of 7 bases from V and 5 bases from J, the junction contained 18 bases not matched to a gene. CDR3 nucleotides: TGTGCCAGCACCCTGGCCGCCGGGACAGGGGGCGTTCTGCACGAGCAGTACTTC. It encodes CASTLAAGTGGVLHEQYF.

This clonotype appeared a few times. The V call is TRBV29-1, the J call TRBJ2-7; TRBD1 matches 11 bases. This CDR3 is built from 14 residues. Germline V lookup: CDR1 SQVTM, CDR2 ANQGSEA. The V and J ends lost 6 bases and 2 bases, in that order; junction bases with no gene match: 6. Written as DNA, the CDR3 is TGCAGCGTGACGGGACAGGGGGAAACCTACGAGCAGTACTTC. This codes for CSVTGQGETYEQYF.

The gene calls are TRBV29-1 and TRBJ2-1; the match to TRBD2 covers 11 bases. Germline V CDR1 and CDR2: SQVTM, ANQGSEA. This CDR3 is 11 amino acids long. The CDR3 here is CSSGRDNEQFF. CDR3 in DNA: TGCAGTAGCGGGAGGGACAATGAGCAGTTCTTC.